This TCR beta chain was sequenced during a study of T cell changes during pregnancy in multiple sclerosis. Method: immunoSEQ multiplex PCR; TCRdb's copy keeps in-frame clones and lacks some. The sample holds tens of thousands of clones, 85% to 95% seen once. Trimming pared 3 bases from V and 8 bases from J, leaving 11 bases between. Germline V gene data show CDR1 as LNHNV and CDR2 as YYDKDF (reference sequence). The CDR3 contains 13 residues. This TCR came from a female donor with multiple sclerosis, enrolled in a pregnancy study. The material was peripheral blood, obtained after pregnancy. The rearrangement links TRBV15 to TRBJ2-1; the D gene is possibly TRBD1 (5 bases). The CDR3 bases are TGTGCCACCAGCAGCAGGGTTCAAGATGAGCAGTTCTTC. The encoded protein is CATSSRVQDEQFF.